The rows below give T cell receptor beta chains drawn from one sample of a study of T cells after yellow fever vaccination. MiXCR was run by TCRdb on the 5' RACE reads, yielding one entry per CDR3 protein. The repertoire consists of about 130,000 distinct CDR3 sequences, with about 8.2% occurring once and the leading ten covering about 40%. The material was CD8+ T cells sorted from PBMCs, obtained on the day of the yellow fever booster vaccination. The source of these receptors is a man aged 18 to 30 who received the YFV17D yellow fever vaccine. CDR3s include the opening cysteine and the closing phenylalanine or tryptophan. The D gene is left open where the match is weak. Clone size is shown for a subset of rows, as once, few, many or a class of expanded clone.

>TRBJ2-1|NA|NA|TRBV4-3
CASSQVVGVAYNEQFF
TGCGCCAGCAGCCAAGTGGTGGGGGTGGCCTACAATGAGCAGTTCTTC
>TRBJ2-4|TRBD1|NA|TRBV7-9
CASSSNPGQGLIAKNIQYF
TGTGCCAGCAGCAGCAACCCGGGACAGGGACTTATAGCCAAAAACATTCAGTACTTC
>TRBJ2-2|NA|few|TRBV6-5
CASGRRNTGELFF
TGTGCCAGCGGACGGAGGAACACCGGGGAGCTGTTTTTT
>TRBJ2-2|TRBD2|NA|TRBV27
CASSSAGGYRELFF
TGTGCCAGCAGTTCGGCGGGGGGGTACCGGGAGCTGTTTTTT
>TRBJ1-1|NA|NA|TRBV7-6
CASSRRRTRNTEAFF
TGTGCCAGCAGCAGACGGAGGACTCGCAACACTGAAGCTTTCTTT
>TRBJ1-2|TRBD1|few|TRBV5-1
CASSAWDSYTEMTNYGYTF
TGCGCCAGCAGCGCCTGGGACAGCTACACTGAAATGACTAACTATGGCTACACCTTC
>TRBJ1-1|NA|many|TRBV2
CANLVGTEAFF
TGTGCCAACTTAGTAGGAACTGAAGCTTTCTTT
>TRBJ2-1|TRBD1|NA|TRBV13
CASSSYRDSNEQFF
TGTGCCAGCAGCTCCTACCGGGACAGCAATGAGCAGTTCTTC
>TRBJ1-5|NA|NA|TRBV18
CASSPPGINQPQHF
TGTGCCAGCTCACCACCCGGGATCAATCAGCCCCAGCATTTT
>TRBJ1-2|TRBD1|NA|TRBV4-1
CASSPGGGRQAVYGYTF
TGCGCCAGCAGCCCAGGGGGTGGTCGACAGGCGGTATATGGCTACACCTTC
>TRBJ2-6|NA|few|TRBV5-1
CASSSETPGANVLTF
TGCGCCAGCAGCTCCGAAACACCTGGGGCCAACGTCCTGACTTTC
>TRBJ2-1|TRBD2|few|TRBV4-1
CASSLRLAGGNEQFF
TGCGCCAGCAGCTTGCGACTAGCGGGGGGGAATGAGCAGTTCTTC
>TRBJ1-1|NA|few|TRBV9
CASSVEDTEAFF
TGTGCCAGCAGCGTAGAAGACACTGAAGCTTTCTTT
>TRBJ1-2|NA|NA|TRBV5-4
CASSLAGPNGYTF
TGTGCCAGCAGCTTGGCCGGACCCAATGGCTACACCTTC
>TRBJ2-7|NA|NA|TRBV12-3/TRBV12-4
CASSPGQGEQYF
TGTGCCAGCAGTCCCGGGCAAGGGGAGCAGTACTTC
>TRBJ1-1|NA|few|TRBV5-6
CASSSPHLSVGTEAFF
TGTGCCAGCAGCTCCCCGCACTTGTCAGTCGGCACTGAAGCTTTCTTT
>TRBJ2-1|NA|NA|TRBV7-9
CASSSRRGASAYNEQFF
TGTGCCAGCAGCTCCCGCAGGGGCGCGAGCGCCTACAATGAGCAGTTCTTC
>TRBJ1-1|NA|few|TRBV5-1
CASSFPGRQNTEAFF
TGCGCCAGCAGCTTCCCGGGACGGCAGAACACTGAAGCTTTCTTT
>TRBJ2-1|TRBD2|NA|TRBV28
CASSLYRAGGSYNEQFF
TGTGCCAGCAGTTTATACAGAGCGGGGGGCTCCTACAATGAGCAGTTCTTC
>TRBJ2-5|TRBD1|many|TRBV19
CASSYGQATETQYF
TGTGCCAGTAGTTACGGACAGGCGACTGAGACCCAGTACTTC
>TRBJ1-1|NA|many|TRBV12-3/TRBV12-4
CASSLAGLRTEAFF
TGTGCCAGCAGTTTAGCCGGGTTGAGGACTGAAGCTTTCTTT